These 27 T cell receptor beta chains were all obtained from the same sample, sequenced in a study of cytomegalovirus exposure and HLA in healthy donors. With 60 Vbeta and 13 Jbeta primers, the PCR was carried out. Clones were sequenced by immunoSEQ multiplex PCR, and TCRdb holds only the in-frame ones, with some missing. There are 150,000 or so clones in the sample; 70% to 90% occur only once, and roughly 2.3% lies in the top ten. Sequenced: PBMCs. These receptors were obtained from a woman between 18 and 29 years old in good health and CMV-seronegative.

The table lists this clone with a few counts. V usage is TRBV19 and J usage is TRBJ2-1; D gene unclear. The V end lost 5 bases, the J end lost 2 bases, and 7 bases lay between the germline ends. This CDR3 region has 13 residues. Germline V gene data show CDR1 as LNHDA and CDR2 as SQIVND (reference sequence). The CDR3 bases are TGTGCCAGTAGTTTTCGGGCCTACAATGAGCAGTTCTTC. It encodes CASSFRAYNEQFF.

The V call is TRBV9, the J call TRBJ2-1; 9 bases match TRBD2. The CDR3 has 14 residues. In germline, CDR1 is SGDLS, CDR2 YYNGEE. The V gene end was trimmed by 0 bases and the J gene end by 5 bases; junction bases not matched to a gene: 0. The CDR3 DNA reads as TGTGCCAGCAGCGTAGGGACTAGCGACAATGAGCAGTTCTTC. Translation: CASSVGTSDNEQFF.

This clone was seen only once. The rearrangement uses TRBV11-3 and TRBJ2-7; D perhaps matches TRBD1 (6 bases). Per the germline V gene, CDR1 is SGHNT and CDR2 is YENEEA. This CDR3 has 14 residues. V lost 8 bases, J lost 4 bases, and 18 bases lay in between. The CDR3 coding sequence is TGTGCCAGCTCACCGGGACAAGGAAGGTACGAGCAGTACTTC. Translated: CASSPGQGRYEQYF.

This rearrangement joins TRBV7-9 to TRBJ2-1; 9 nucleotides line up with TRBD2. This CDR3 is 15 amino acids long. The germline gives CDR1 SEHNR, CDR2 FQNEAQ (reference sequence). V was pared by 3 bases and J by 4 bases, with 4 bases of the junction left unmatched. CDR3 region: CASSFISGGYNEQFF. CDR3 DNA: TGTGCCAGCAGCTTCATTAGCGGGGGTTACAATGAGCAGTTCTTC.

The J gene is TRBJ2-5, the V gene TRBV7-9; 10 nucleotides line up with TRBD1. The J call may be incorrect, as the DNA end agrees better with TRBJ2-7. Germline CDR1 SEHNR, CDR2 FQNEAQ (reference sequence). The CDR3 is 14 residues long. CDR3 coding DNA: TGTGCCAGCCAAACTCCGGGACAGGGGTACGAGCAGTACTTC. This encodes CASQTPGQGYEQYF.

The chain employs TRBV2 and TRBJ1-4; 10 bases are shared with TRBD1. This CDR3 region has 14 residues. Germline CDR1 is SNHLY and CDR2 is FYNNEI. Trimming took 6 bases from V and 10 from J; bases not matched to a gene: 8. The CDR3 DNA sequence: TGTGCCAGCAGGCCGACAGGGGGCAAGGCAAAACTGTTTTTT. Translation gives CASRPTGGKAKLFF.

The chain recombines TRBV10-3 with TRBJ1-5; 8 positions match TRBD1. The CDR3 spans 14 residues. CDR1 and CDR2 (germline): ENHRY, SYGVKD. V lost 6 bases to trimming and J lost 6 bases; unmatched junction nucleotides: 7. The CDR3 is CAISSGGAGQPQHF. CDR3 coding DNA: TGTGCCATCAGCTCAGGGGGCGCGGGTCAGCCCCAGCATTTT.

J is TRBJ2-4 and V is TRBV6-5; D possibly corresponds to TRBD2 (6 bases). V shed 2 bases and J shed 4 bases, with 15 bases lying between them. CDR1 and CDR2 from the germline V gene are MNHEY and SVGAGI. The CDR3 extends over 16 amino acids. CDR3 DNA sequence: TGTGCCAGCAGTTACGGTTCGGGGACTCCTAAAAACATTCAGTACTTC. This codes for CASSYGSGTPKNIQYF.

The CDR3 loop is CASSPSGGGLYNEQFF. CDR3 DNA: TGTGCCAGCAGCCCGTCGGGGGGCGGCCTATACAATGAGCAGTTCTTC. The V and J genes are TRBV7-3 and TRBJ2-1, with TRBD2 as a possible D gene (7 bases). Germline assignment: CDR1 SGHTA and CDR2 FQGTGA. V was pared by 5 bases and J by 4 bases, with 18 bases between. The CDR3 extends over 16 amino acids. Using reference TRBV7-3 and TRBJ2-1 for the parts outside the CDR3, the full variable domain is GAGVSQTPSNKVTEKGKYVELRCDPISGHTALYWYRQSLGQGPEFLIYFQGTGAADDSGLPNDRFFAVRPEGSVSTLKIQRTERGDSAVYLCASSPSGGGLYNEQFFGPGTRLTVL.

The J gene is TRBJ2-5, the V gene TRBV5-1, with 14 bases fitting TRBD2. Matching the DNA end better, TRBJ2-7 makes the J call doubtful. CDR1 is SGHRS, CDR2 YFSETQ, per germline. The CDR3 totals 15 residues. DNA for the CDR3: TGCGCCAGCAGCGTCTCCGGGACTAGCGGGAGCGAGCAGTACTTC. Protein: CASSVSGTSGSEQYF.

The genes are TRBV4-1 and TRBJ2-7; D might be TRBD1 (6 bases). V gave up 4 bases and J gave up 0 bases, with 13 bases separating them. The germline V gene has CDR1 MGHRA and CDR2 YSYEKL. CDR3 length equals 15 residues. CDR3 loop: CASSPNTGSSYEQYF. The DNA for the CDR3 is TGCGCCAGCAGCCCTAACACAGGGAGCTCCTACGAGCAGTACTTC.

The chain employs TRBV28 and TRBJ2-1; possible D gene TRBD1, 5 bases. Germline CDR1 MDHEN, CDR2 SYDVKM. There are 13 residues in the CDR3. V was trimmed by 3 bases and J by 4 bases, leaving 7 bases between them. The CDR3 protein is CASSFDSYNEQFF. CDR3 coding DNA: TGTGCCAGCAGTTTTGACAGTTACAATGAGCAGTTCTTC. The full variable domain, in which reference TRBV28 and TRBJ2-1 provide the parts outside the CDR3, is DVKVTQSSRYLVKRTGEKVFLECVQDMDHENMFWYRQDPGLGLRLIYFSYDVKMKEKGDIPEGYSVSREKKERFSLILESASTNQTSMYLCASSFDSYNEQFFGPGTRLTVL.

The J gene is TRBJ1-6, the V gene TRBV27; no definite D call. The CDR3 runs 14 residues. The V end was cut by 5 bases, the J end by 5 bases, with 10 bases between. Germline lookup yields CDR1 MNHEY and CDR2 SMNVEV (reference sequence). The CDR3 loop reads CASSPRRDNSPLHF. The CDR3 nucleotides read TGTGCCAGCAGTCCCCGCCGGGATAATTCACCCCTCCACTTT.

The chain links TRBV6-1 to TRBJ2-2, with 8 bases lining up with TRBD1. CDR1 and CDR2 from the germline V gene are MNHNS and SASEGT. Trimming at V came to 4 bases and at J to 1 base, leaving 2 bases not matched to a gene. The CDR3 sequence is 15 residues long. CDR3 loop: CASSVDRGNTGELFF. The CDR3 coding sequence is TGTGCCAGCAGTGTAGACAGGGGGAACACCGGGGAGCTGTTTTTT.

This clone was found once. V and J are TRBV18 and TRBJ1-2; D unresolved. The CDR3 sequence is 15 residues long. The germline V and J ends were trimmed by 6 bases and 0 bases, with 14 bases remaining between them. The germline V gene has CDR1 KGHSH and CDR2 LQKENI. CDR3 bases: TGTGCCAGCTCCCCGACACGTCTGACTAACTATGGCTACACCTTC. It is translated as CASSPTRLTNYGYTF.

This sequence joins TRBV2 and TRBJ2-7, with D tentatively TRBD2 (5 bases). The CDR3 is 13 amino acids. Between the trimmed V and J ends, which lost 4 bases and 4 bases, there was a span of 11 bases. Germline V gene data show CDR1 as SNHLY and CDR2 as FYNNEI. CDR3 bases: TGTGCCAGCAGTGTGGGAGAGTTGTACGAGCAGTACTTC. Its protein is CASSVGELYEQYF.

The genes are TRBV4-3 and TRBJ1-2, with a weak D call TRBD1 (6 bases). CDR3 size: 15 residues. Trimming took off 1 base at V and 5 bases at J, with 14 bases between the two ends. In germline, CDR1 is LGHNA, CDR2 YSLEER. CDR3 residues: CASSQGTVLKYGYTF. DNA for the CDR3: TGCGCCAGCAGCCAAGGGACAGTTTTAAAATATGGCTACACCTTC.

The chain is built from TRBV28 and TRBJ1-1; unclear D gene. The CDR3 spans 12 residues. In germline, CDR1 is MDHEN, CDR2 SYDVKM. V was trimmed by 3 bases and J by 4 bases, leaving 6 bases between them. The CDR3 DNA is TGTGCCAGCAGTTTCCTCCCCACTGAAGCTTTCTTT. The encoded protein is CASSFLPTEAFF.

This clone was seen just once. The chain carries TRBV9 and TRBJ1-2, with D perhaps matching TRBD1 (5 bases). The ends were cut back, 3 bases at V and 1 base at J, with 10 bases in the middle. This CDR3 is built from 14 residues. CDR1 and CDR2 (germline): SGDLS, YYNGEE. The CDR3 loop reads CASSAIGGNYGYTF. The CDR3 bases are TGTGCCAGCAGCGCCATCGGGGGTAACTATGGCTACACCTTC.

V usage is TRBV6-1 and J usage is TRBJ2-5, with 7 bases that match TRBD1. V trimming: 9 bases; J trimming: 5 bases; junction bases outside the gene matches: 12. The length of the CDR3 is 14 residues. In germline, CDR1 is MNHNS, CDR2 SASEGT. As DNA, the CDR3 is TGTGCCAGTTTCCGTACAGGGGTGCGGGAGACCCAGTACTTC. Its translation: CASFRTGVRETQYF.

The CDR3 reads CASSLGTWGDTEAFF. In DNA, the CDR3 is TGTGCCAGCAGCTTAGGAACGTGGGGGGACACTGAAGCTTTCTTT. The chain couples TRBV7-2 to TRBJ1-1; tentative D call: TRBD1 (5 bases). This CDR3 has 15 amino acids. Germline-derived CDR1 and CDR2 are SGHTA and FQGNSA. V dropped 1 base and J dropped 3 bases, with 12 bases sitting between them.

This rearrangement joins TRBV6-1 to TRBJ2-7; D is unresolved. The V gene lost 0 bases and the J gene lost 3 bases, with 3 bases spanning the gap. The CDR3 length is 12 residues. In germline, CDR1 is MNHNS, CDR2 SASEGT. CDR3 in DNA: TGTGCCAGCAGTGAAGCGCGCTACGAGCAGTACTTC. It encodes CASSEARYEQYF.

This clone was observed a single time. The chain combines TRBV7-3 with TRBJ2-3, with TRBD1 identical over 8 bases. This CDR3 region has 14 residues. J gave up 3 bases and V 5 bases, and 4 bases lay outside the gene matches. Germline V gene lookup returns CDR1 SGHTA and CDR2 FQGTGA. In DNA, the CDR3 is TGTGCCAGCAGCCAGGGGGCCTCTACAGATACGCAGTATTTT. Residues: CASSQGASTDTQYF.

The chain links TRBV7-2 to TRBJ2-7; D unresolved. The CDR3 covers 14 residues. The germline V and J ends were trimmed by 5 bases and 3 bases, with 14 bases remaining between them. The germline CDR1 and CDR2 sequences are SGHTA and FQGNSA. The CDR3: CASSPSTRIYEQYF. In nucleotides, the CDR3 is TGTGCCAGCAGCCCGAGTACTCGAATCTACGAGCAGTACTTC.

The chain recombines TRBV28 with TRBJ1-2; 9 nucleotides line up with TRBD1. V lost 5 bases, J lost 6 bases, and 7 bases stayed unmatched. The germline V gene has CDR1 MDHEN and CDR2 SYDVKM. The CDR3 sequence is 14 residues long. CDR3 sequence reads: CASSRQGGPHGYTF. CDR3 coding DNA: TGTGCCAGCAGTCGACAGGGGGGCCCCCATGGCTACACCTTC.

The V and J genes are TRBV7-9 and TRBJ1-2; 8 positions match TRBD1. The germline gives CDR1 SEHNR, CDR2 FQNEAQ (reference sequence). V was pared by 7 bases and J by 7 bases, with 8 bases of the junction left unmatched. CDR3 length: 13 amino acids. This CDR3 is CASTIQGAGGYTF. The CDR3 DNA sequence: TGTGCCAGCACCATCCAGGGGGCAGGTGGCTACACCTTC.

The CDR3 sequence: CASSQLMAGPRGNEQFF. CDR3 nucleotide sequence: TGCGCCAGCAGCCAACTTATGGCGGGCCCCCGCGGCAATGAGCAGTTCTTC. The J gene is TRBJ2-1, the V gene TRBV4-1; maybe TRBD2 (5 bases). Germline V gene sequence: CDR1 MGHRA, CDR2 YSYEKL. Trimming left V 2 bases short and J 6 bases short, with 20 bases between. The CDR3 is made up of 17 amino acids.